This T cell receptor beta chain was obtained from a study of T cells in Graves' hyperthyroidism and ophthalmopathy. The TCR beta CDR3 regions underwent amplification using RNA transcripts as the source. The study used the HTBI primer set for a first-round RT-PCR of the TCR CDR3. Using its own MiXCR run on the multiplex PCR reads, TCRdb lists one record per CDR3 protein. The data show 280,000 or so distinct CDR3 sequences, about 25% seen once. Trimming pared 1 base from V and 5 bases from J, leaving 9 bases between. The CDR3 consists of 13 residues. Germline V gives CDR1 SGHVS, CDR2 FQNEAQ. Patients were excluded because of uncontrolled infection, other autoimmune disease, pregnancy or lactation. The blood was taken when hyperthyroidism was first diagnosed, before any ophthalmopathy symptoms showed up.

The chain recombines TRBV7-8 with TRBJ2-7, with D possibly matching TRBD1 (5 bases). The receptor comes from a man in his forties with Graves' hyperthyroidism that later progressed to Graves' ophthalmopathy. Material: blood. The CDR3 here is CASSLVDSHEQYF. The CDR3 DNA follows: TGTGCCAGCAGCTTAGTAGACAGCCACGAGCAGTACTTC.